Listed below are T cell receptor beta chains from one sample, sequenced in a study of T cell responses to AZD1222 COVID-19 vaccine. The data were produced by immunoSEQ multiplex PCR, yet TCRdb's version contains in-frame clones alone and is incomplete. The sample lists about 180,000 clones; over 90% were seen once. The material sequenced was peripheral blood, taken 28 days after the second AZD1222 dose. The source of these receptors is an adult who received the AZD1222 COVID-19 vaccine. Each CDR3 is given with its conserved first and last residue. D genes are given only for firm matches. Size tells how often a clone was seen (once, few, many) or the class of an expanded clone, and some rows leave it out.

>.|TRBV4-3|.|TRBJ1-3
TGCGCCAGCAGCCAAGATTTGGGAAGGTTTACTGGAAACACCATATATTTT
CASSQDLGRFTGNTIYF
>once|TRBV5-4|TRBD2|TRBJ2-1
TGTGCCAGCAGCTGGGATAGCGGGAACTACAATGAGCAGTTCTTC
CASSWDSGNYNEQFF
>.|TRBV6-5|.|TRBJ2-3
TGTGCCAGCAGTTACGGGGGCTTCCTCTACACAGATACGCAGTATTTT
CASSYGGFLYTDTQYF
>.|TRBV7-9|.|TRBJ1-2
TGTGCCAGCAGCCGAAATCCTAACTATGGCTACACCTTC
CASSRNPNYGYTF
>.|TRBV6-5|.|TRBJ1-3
TGTGCCAGCAGATACCCAAGAATAGGCTCTGGAAACACCATATATTTT
CASRYPRIGSGNTIYF
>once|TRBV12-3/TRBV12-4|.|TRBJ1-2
TGTGCCAGCACCCCCAGGGCGGTAGGAGGCTACACCTTC
CASTPRAVGGYTF
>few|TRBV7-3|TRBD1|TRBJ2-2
TGTGCCAGCACCAAGACAGGGCTAAAGAACACCGGGGAGCTGTTTTTT
CASTKTGLKNTGELFF
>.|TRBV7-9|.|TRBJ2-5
TGTGCCAGCAGCCCTACAGGGACTGAGACCCAGTACTTC
CASSPTGTETQYF
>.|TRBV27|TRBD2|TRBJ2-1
TGTGCCAGCAGTTTACGTCGGCTAGCGGGGATCAATGAGCAGTTCTTC
CASSLRRLAGINEQFF
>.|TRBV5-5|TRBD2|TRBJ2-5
TGTGCCAGCAGCTTCGCTAGCGGGGTGGAGGAGACCCAGTACTTC
CASSFASGVEETQYF
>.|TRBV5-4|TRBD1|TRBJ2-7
TGTGCCAGCGGGGACAGCTACGAGCAGTACTTC
CASGDSYEQYF